This T cell receptor (beta chain) was identified during a study of T cell responses to AZD1222 COVID-19 vaccine. Assay: immunoSEQ multiplex PCR; the TCRdb copy retains only in-frame clones and omits some. The data contain around 160,000 clones, around nine tenths of them seen just once; the ten biggest clones take up 5.2%. Remarks on this clone: The antigen is unknown.

The CDR3 covers 16 residues. The V and J ends lost 5 bases and 4 bases respectively, with 17 bases between them. Germline V gives CDR1 SEHNR, CDR2 FQNEAQ (reference sequence). General observations from the study: The span of vaccine-associated CD4 TCRs extended across spike, with dominance at 160-218 and 743-854.

The J gene is TRBJ2-2, the V gene TRBV7-9, with D perhaps TRBD2 (7 bases). The sequence came from an adult in good health. The sample in question was peripheral blood, obtained on day 0 of AZD1222 vaccination. The CDR3 bases are TGTGCCAGCAGCCCCGGGGGCGGGGGACCCACCGGGGAGCTGTTTTTT. It translates to CASSPGGGGPTGELFF.